The 28 T cell receptor beta chains given below trace back to one sample, sequenced in a study of shared clonotypes between healthy human individuals. The protocol was immunoSEQ multiplex PCR, while the TCRdb copy is restricted to in-frame clones and leaves out a portion. The sample includes over 2 million clones, under 95% of them seen just once. Sequencing was done on a sample of naive CD4+ T cells from PBMCs. Stated subset: CD45RA+ positively selected. The receptors here all came from a man aged 18 to 35 in good health. Some clones in this sample may be carry-over from other donors' samples.

The chain carries TRBV5-1 and TRBJ2-7; 7 positions match TRBD1. The CDR3 totals 13 residues. CDR1 SGHRS and CDR2 YFSETQ come from the germline V gene. V shed 4 bases, J shed 6 bases, and the junction held 7 bases outside the gene matches. In DNA, the CDR3 is TGCGCCAGCAGCACTCAGACAGGGACCGAGCAGTACTTC. Translating it yields CASSTQTGTEQYF.

The V gene is TRBV6-1, the J gene TRBJ2-6; D ambiguous. The CDR3 consists of 14 residues. CDR1 and CDR2 from the germline V gene are MNHNS and SASEGT. V lost 8 bases, J lost 0 bases, and 8 bases lay in between. CDR3 amino acids: CASGPFSGANVLTF. DNA of the CDR3: TGTGCCAGCGGACCTTTCTCTGGGGCCAACGTCCTGACTTTC.

The V gene is TRBV9, the J gene TRBJ2-5; TRBD2 aligns across 7 bases. The CDR3 consists of 14 residues. In germline, CDR1 is SGDLS, CDR2 YYNGEE. With V trimmed by 3 bases and J by 7 bases, 9 bases remained unmatched. The chain's CDR3 is CASSDGNPGGTQYF. In nucleotides, the CDR3 is TGTGCCAGCAGCGATGGGAACCCGGGGGGGACCCAGTACTTC.

This chain joins TRBV9 and TRBJ1-2; D is ambiguous. The CDR3 is 13 residues long. Germline V gene lookup returns CDR1 SGDLS and CDR2 YYNGEE. The V end was cut by 4 bases, the J end by 6 bases, with 13 bases between. CDR3 DNA sequence: TGTGCCAGCAGCACCAGACTCGGCCATGGCTACACCTTC. It encodes CASSTRLGHGYTF.

CDR3 in amino acids: CASSPPISQSYEQYF. CDR3 nucleotides: TGTGCCAGCTCACCACCTATTTCCCAATCCTACGAGCAGTACTTC. The rearrangement joins TRBV18 to TRBJ2-7; D unresolved. Germline CDR1 reads KGHSH; CDR2 reads LQKENI. This CDR3 is 15 amino acids long. Trimming removed 0 bases at V and 1 base at J, with 10 bases between.

On this clone: This CDR3 is also generated by other DNA sequences in the sample. DNA of the CDR3: TGCGCCAGCAGCTTGAGGGACAGGGAAGGCGAGCAGTACTTC. It encodes CASSLRDREGEQYF. The chain recombines TRBV5-1 with TRBJ2-7; 9 nucleotides line up with TRBD1. This CDR3 spans 14 amino acids. V shed 1 base and J 6 bases; nucleotides not matched to a gene: 5. Looked up from germline, CDR1 is SGHRS and CDR2 is YFSETQ.

This chain links TRBV28 with TRBJ1-3; D remains unclear. CDR1 and CDR2 (germline): MDHEN, SYDVKM. Trimming pared 3 bases from V and 0 bases from J, leaving 9 bases between. The CDR3 has 15 amino acids. The CDR3 nucleotides read TGTGCCAGCAGTTTCACCCGTTTCTCTGGAAACACCATATATTTT. It codes for CASSFTRFSGNTIYF.

The chain combines TRBV10-3 with TRBJ2-7, with TRBD2 matching 7 bases. The V gene end was trimmed by 9 bases and the J gene end by 2 bases; junction bases not matched to a gene: 4. Germline loops: CDR1 ENHRY, CDR2 SYGVKD. This CDR3 has 12 amino acids. The CDR3 sequence: CAIGSGTYEQYF. CDR3 sequence (DNA): TGTGCCATTGGAAGCGGGACCTACGAGCAGTACTTC.

V gene TRBV11-3 combines with J gene TRBJ2-1; 10 bases map to TRBD2. CDR1 and CDR2 from the germline V gene are SGHNT and YENEEA. J was trimmed by 6 bases and V by 4 bases; bases with no gene match: 12. The CDR3 has 17 residues. CDR3 coding DNA: TGTGCCAGCAGCTCCCCCCTAAGCGGGAGGGCCGGCAATGAGCAGTTCTTC. It specifies CASSSPLSGRAGNEQFF.

This clone was counted only a few times. V is TRBV30 and J is TRBJ1-1, with D possibly matching TRBD1 (5 bases). Germline lookup yields CDR1 GTSNPN and CDR2 SVGIG (reference sequence). Trimming stripped 1 base from V and 11 bases from J, with 20 bases between. The CDR3 sequence is 14 residues long. The CDR3 DNA reads as TGTGCCTGGAGTGGGGTTTTAGAAGGCTCAGGGGCTTTCTTT. Translation gives CAWSGVLEGSGAFF.

The genes are TRBV2 and TRBJ1-2, with TRBD1 identical over 8 bases. This CDR3 has 12 amino acids. The J segment lost 7 bases and the V segment lost 5 bases, leaving 3 bases of the junction unmatched. Germline CDR1 is SNHLY and CDR2 is FYNNEI. CDR3 protein: CASSPTGVGYTF. CDR3 DNA: TGTGCCAGCAGTCCGACAGGGGTTGGCTACACCTTC.

Concerning this clone: This sample also contains other DNA sequences that code for the same CDR3. The chain joins TRBV20-1 to TRBJ2-7; D not certain. V was cut by 6 bases and J by 3 bases, with 6 bases left in between. The CDR3 contains 10 residues. The germline V gene encodes CDR1 DFQATT and CDR2 SNEGSKA (reference sequence). This CDR3 reads CSAFDYEQYF. For the CDR3, the DNA is TGCAGTGCCTTCGACTACGAGCAGTACTTC.

On this clone itself: This specimen includes other DNA sequences encoding the same CDR3. The rearrangement uses TRBV9 and TRBJ2-1, with 7 bases matching TRBD2. The V gene end was trimmed by 2 bases and the J gene end by 2 bases; junction bases not matched to a gene: 1. Germline lookup yields CDR1 SGDLS and CDR2 YYNGEE. The CDR3 sequence is 14 residues long. The CDR3 DNA follows: TGTGCCAGCAGCGTCGCGGGAGCCTACAATGAGCAGTTCTTC. The encoded protein is CASSVAGAYNEQFF.

This clone was counted a single time. V and J are TRBV25-1 and TRBJ1-6; no clear D gene. Germline V gene lookup returns CDR1 MGHDK and CDR2 SYGVNS. The CDR3 loop spans 15 amino acids. Trimming removed 4 bases at V and 10 bases at J, with 17 bases between. Here the CDR3 DNA reads TGTGCCAGCAGTGCCACAGAGGGAGGGAAGTCACCCCTCCACTTT. Translated, it gives CASSATEGGKSPLHF.

CDR3 loop: CASSPVNWSSYEQYF. In nucleotides, the CDR3 is TGTGCCAGCAGCCCAGTGAACTGGAGCTCCTACGAGCAGTACTTC. This chain links TRBV14 with TRBJ2-7; no reliable D call. Looked up from germline, CDR1 is SGHDN and CDR2 is FVKESK. Deletions cut 4 bases from V and 0 bases from J, with 13 bases between. This CDR3 contains 15 residues.

In DNA, the CDR3 is TGCAGCGTCACCTTGAAAGGGGACAGGGGAGGGTACGAGCAGTACTTC. Translating it yields CSVTLKGDRGGYEQYF. The chain has TRBV29-1 and TRBJ2-7, with TRBD1 identical over 10 bases. Germline V lookup: CDR1 SQVTM, CDR2 ANQGSEA. Losses at the gene ends were 6 bases for V and 4 bases for J; bases not matched to a gene: 15. The CDR3 is 16 residues long.

The genes are TRBV5-1 and TRBJ2-1; TRBD1 matches 9 bases. This CDR3 is built from 15 residues. The J segment lost 9 bases and the V segment lost 3 bases, leaving 10 bases of the junction unmatched. The V gene's germline CDR1 is SGHRS and CDR2 YFSETQ. The CDR3 sequence is CASSSADRGAGEQFF. CDR3 nucleotides: TGCGCCAGCAGCTCAGCGGACAGGGGTGCGGGTGAGCAGTTCTTC.

The chain links TRBV7-2 to TRBJ2-3; D gene ambiguous. Trimming removed 2 bases at V and 1 base at J, with 13 bases between. CDR1 SGHTA and CDR2 FQGNSA come from the germline V gene. This CDR3 is built from 16 residues. The CDR3 is CASSLFSAGGTDTQYF. The CDR3 DNA reads TGTGCCAGCAGCTTATTTTCAGCAGGCGGCACAGATACGCAGTATTTT.

CDR3 DNA: TGTGCCAGCAGCTTAGATCGATGGGGCAGGGACACCATATATTTT. Its translation is CASSLDRWGRDTIYF. This chain uses TRBV7-8 with TRBJ1-3; perhaps TRBD1 as D (5 bases). Trimming took 1 base from V and 8 from J, leaving 15 bases between them. Germline CDR1 SGHVS, CDR2 FQNEAQ. The CDR3 has 15 residues.

The rearrangement joins TRBV5-1 to TRBJ2-6; D gene unclear. The CDR3 totals 14 residues. V dropped 4 bases and J dropped 2 bases, with 7 bases sitting between them. Germline CDR1 and CDR2: SGHRS and YFSETQ. CDR3 bases: TGCGCCAGCAGCGGAACTGCTGGGGCCAACGTCCTGACTTTC. It translates to CASSGTAGANVLTF.

Of note for this clone: The sample holds other DNA sequences that translate to the same CDR3. The V gene is TRBV9, the J gene TRBJ2-1, with TRBD2 identical over 10 bases. The CDR3 has 14 amino acids. V shed 4 bases and J 4 bases; nucleotides not matched to a gene: 2. In germline, CDR1 is SGDLS, CDR2 YYNGEE. The CDR3 nucleotides read TGTGCCAGCAGCCGGACTAGCGGATACAATGAGCAGTTCTTC. It translates to CASSRTSGYNEQFF.

The chain uses TRBV7-8 and TRBJ1-5; maybe TRBD1 (5 bases). The CDR3 is 15 amino acids. The V gene lost 5 bases and the J gene lost 3 bases, with 14 bases spanning the gap. CDR1 is SGHVS and CDR2 is FQNEAQ in the germline V gene. The CDR3 region is CASSQGHGTNQPQHF. CDR3 sequence (DNA): TGTGCCAGCAGCCAAGGACACGGGACCAATCAGCCCCAGCATTTT. The whole variable domain, remainder taken from reference TRBV7-8 and TRBJ1-5, is GAGVSQSPRYKVAKRGQDVALRCDPISGHVSLFWYQQALGQGPEFLTYFQNEAQLDKSGLPSDRFFAERPEGSVSTLKIQRTQQEDSAVYLCASSQGHGTNQPQHFGDGTRLSIL.

V usage is TRBV4-3 and J usage is TRBJ2-7; 8 bases map to TRBD1. J lost 5 bases, V lost 3 bases, and 12 bases had no gene match. This CDR3 contains 16 residues. Looked up from germline, CDR1 is LGHNA and CDR2 is YSLEER. The CDR3 DNA reads as TGCGCCAGCAGCCACTATCAGGCAGGGGGCATTAACGAGCAGTACTTC. It is translated as CASSHYQAGGINEQYF.

The rearrangement uses TRBV7-9 and TRBJ1-1; D gene unclear. Deletions cut 1 base from V and 4 bases from J, with 7 bases between. The CDR3 is made up of 13 amino acids. Germline V gene sequence: CDR1 SEHNR, CDR2 FQNEAQ (reference sequence). The CDR3 DNA is TGTGCCAGCAGCTTAGAACAGAGCACTGAAGCTTTCTTT. This encodes CASSLEQSTEAFF.

The V gene is TRBV10-1, the J gene TRBJ2-7, with D perhaps assigned TRBD1 or TRBD2 (5 bases each). CDR3 length equals 16 residues. The germline gives CDR1 WNHNN, CDR2 SYGVQD (reference sequence). Trimming removed 0 bases at V and 2 bases at J, with 14 bases between. This chain's CDR3 is CASSESGTLSAYEQYF. In DNA form, the CDR3 reads TGCGCCAGCAGTGAGTCAGGGACCCTGAGCGCCTACGAGCAGTACTTC.

The chain combines TRBV5-4 with TRBJ2-2; a weak D match, TRBD1 (6 bases). V lost 0 bases, J lost 7 bases, and 10 bases lay in between. CDR1 is SGHNT and CDR2 is YYREEE in the germline V gene (reference sequence). The CDR3 totals 14 residues. CDR3 sequence: CASSLEGVVGELFF. DNA for the CDR3: TGTGCCAGCAGCTTGGAGGGGGTTGTCGGGGAGCTGTTTTTT.

This chain uses TRBV6-5 with TRBJ2-1; 12 bases align to TRBD1. The junction had 8 bases not matched to a gene; V was cut back by 5 bases and J by 9 bases. The CDR3 has 15 amino acids. CDR1 is MNHEY, CDR2 SVGAGI, per germline. This CDR3 is CASSPAGTGGSEQFF. The CDR3 nucleotides read TGTGCCAGCAGTCCGGCCGGGACAGGGGGCAGTGAGCAGTTCTTC.

The chain employs TRBV28 and TRBJ2-5; 10 bases line up with TRBD2. The V and J ends lost 3 bases and 4 bases, in that order; junction bases with no gene match: 8. The CDR3 consists of 16 residues. Germline V lookup: CDR1 MDHEN, CDR2 SYDVKM. CDR3 sequence reads: CASSFLAGVGRETQYF. The CDR3 region has the DNA TGTGCCAGCAGTTTCCTAGCGGGAGTAGGGAGAGAGACCCAGTACTTC.